Detailed here is one T cell receptor beta chain. The record originates from a study of control samples from healthy donors and cancer patients. Sequencing used immunoSEQ multiplex PCR; TCRdb keeps in-frame clones, though not all of them. The repertoire holds tens of thousands of clones, with roughly 90% as singletons. Germline CDR1 is MGHDK and CDR2 is SYGVNS. The CDR3 extends over 16 amino acids. Germline trimming cut 6 bases from V and 1 base from J; bases unmatched to any gene: 8. The chain couples TRBV25-1 to TRBJ2-3; 9 bases fit TRBD2. The sequence came from a man aged 45-65 years in good health. The sequencing input was blood. The CDR3 nucleotides are TGTGCCAGCAGCTTATGGCGGGGGGGTCGCACAGATACGCAGTATTTT. Its translation: CASSLWRGGRTDTQYF.